This section outlines one T cell receptor beta chain sequence together with its context. The antigen is not known. The sort gate was single viable CD3+CD4+CD8-CD45RO+ cells for memory CD4+ T cells. Sequenced by immunoSEQ multiplex PCR; TCRdb stores in-frame clones only, minus some. The sample has tens of thousands of clones, roughly 87% seen once; the top ten hold around 0.43%. CDR1 and CDR2 from the germline V gene are MNHNS and SASEGT. The CDR3 is 12 residues long. This sample was included in a study of memory CD4+ T cells and cytomegalovirus serostatus. Whole-study findings and limits: Of 150 to 200 reported CMV TCRbeta sequences, 65 to 85 were found in memory CD4+ repertoires.

This TCR was recovered from an adult in good health and CMV-seronegative. The V and J genes are TRBV6-1 and TRBJ2-4; D unresolved. Sequencing input: memory CD4+ T cells from blood. CDR3 residues: CARPLAKNIQYF. The CDR3 DNA reads as TGTGCTAGACCTTTAGCCAAAAACATTCAGTACTTC.